This TCR beta chain is from a study of T cells expressing NK-cell markers. Study summary: Among eight sequenced donors, seven carried HCMV seropositivity while one was seronegative. Regarding the study as a whole: HCMV specificity of expanded NKG2C+ T cell clones remained unclear. Top CD8+ clonotypes included the dominant CD3+CD56+NKG2C+ clonotypes in 6 or 7 donors. Among several donors, these clonotypes also ranked first in the CD3+CD56-NKG2C+ fraction.

TCRdb processed the 5' RACE reads again and assigns one entry to each CDR3 protein, with no DNA. The sample's table shows about 260,000 distinct CDR3 sequences. The CDR3 spans 15 residues. Germline values: CDR1 KGHSH, CDR2 LQKENI. As to this clonotype: The target antigen is unknown.

The chain uses TRBV18 and TRBJ2-2; absent DNA, TCRdb's TRBD1 call cannot be checked. The source of this sequence is a woman between 18 and 70 years old in good health. Input material: blood T cells: a sorted CD56 or NKG2C T cell subset, CD4+ or CD8+ T cells, or bulk PBMC T cells (not recorded which). The CDR3 sequence is CASSPLEGGTGELFF.